The 7 T cell receptor beta chains below come from one sample, sequenced in a study of identical twins. TCRdb re-called the 5' RACE reads with MiXCR, one entry per CDR3 protein. The table shows about 260,000 distinct CDR3 sequences, with 5.5% to 8% occurring only once. This sample was also put to use in a study of yellow fever vaccine responses in identical twins.

The sequenced sample was memory (CD45RO+) T cells sorted from blood. All receptors come from a woman aged 18-29 years in good health.

This clonotype was picked up many times. V gene TRBV18 combines with J gene TRBJ1-3; unclear D gene. This CDR3 comprises 14 residues. Germline CDR1 reads KGHSH; CDR2 reads LQKENI. Trimming stripped 6 bases from V and 0 bases from J, with 9 bases between. CDR3 nucleotides: TGTGCCAGCTCGCCAGCAGTCTCTGGAAACACCATATATTTT. Protein: CASSPAVSGNTIYF.

This clonotype was counted ten times or more. V and J are TRBV3-1 and TRBJ2-1; 15 nucleotides line up with TRBD2. J gave up 9 bases and V 4 bases, and 4 bases lay outside the gene matches. The germline V gene has CDR1 LGHDT and CDR2 YNNKEL (reference sequence). The CDR3 length is 15 residues. CDR3 coding DNA: TGTGCCAGCAGCCCCGGACTAGCGGGGGGGGCTGAGCAGTTCTTC. Residues: CASSPGLAGGAEQFF.

This clonotype came up many times. The chain is built from TRBV27 and TRBJ2-3; the D gene is possibly TRBD2 (7 bases). This CDR3 has 14 residues. Between the trimmed V and J ends, which lost 7 bases and 2 bases, there was a span of 13 bases. The germline CDR1 and CDR2 sequences are MNHEY and SMNVEV (reference sequence). CDR3 bases: TGTGCCAGCATGAAGCGGGGACACACAGATACGCAGTATTTT. Translating it yields CASMKRGHTDTQYF.

This clonotype was seen ten or more times. The rearrangement links TRBV28 to TRBJ2-7, with 9 bases identical to TRBD1. The CDR3 sequence is 17 residues long. Germline assignment: CDR1 MDHEN and CDR2 SYDVKM. Losses at the gene ends were 5 bases for V and 3 bases for J; bases not matched to a gene: 14. This CDR3 is CASSHKPGQGFHYEQYF. The DNA of the CDR3 is TGTGCCAGCAGTCACAAGCCGGGACAGGGTTTCCACTACGAGCAGTACTTC.

The V call is TRBV20-1, the J call TRBJ2-3; 8 bases are a match to TRBD1. V was pared by 3 bases and J by 4 bases, with 9 bases of the junction left unmatched. This CDR3 is 15 amino acids long. Looked up from germline, CDR1 is DFQATT and CDR2 is SNEGSKA (reference sequence). The CDR3 region is CSARKGQEIPDTQYF. The CDR3, as DNA: TGCAGTGCTAGGAAGGGACAGGAGATACCAGATACGCAGTATTTT.

This clonotype was counted a few times. The chain couples TRBV15 to TRBJ2-1; 9 bases are shared with TRBD2. CDR1 is LNHNV, CDR2 YYDKDF, per germline (reference sequence). With V trimmed by 5 bases and J by 6 bases, 5 bases remained unmatched. The CDR3 totals 14 residues. DNA of the CDR3: TGTGCCACCAGCGCGGGGGGGCCCGTCAATGAGCAGTTCTTC. Translation: CATSAGGPVNEQFF.

This sequence joins TRBV14 and TRBJ2-5, with a weak D call TRBD1 (5 bases). CDR3 length: 16 residues. Looked up from germline, CDR1 is SGHDN and CDR2 is FVKESK. V lost 1 base and J 1 base, leaving 13 bases between the germline ends. The CDR3 bases are TGTGCCAGCAGCCAAGGTTTGGGCACAGGCCAAGAGACCCAGTACTTC. It translates to CASSQGLGTGQETQYF.